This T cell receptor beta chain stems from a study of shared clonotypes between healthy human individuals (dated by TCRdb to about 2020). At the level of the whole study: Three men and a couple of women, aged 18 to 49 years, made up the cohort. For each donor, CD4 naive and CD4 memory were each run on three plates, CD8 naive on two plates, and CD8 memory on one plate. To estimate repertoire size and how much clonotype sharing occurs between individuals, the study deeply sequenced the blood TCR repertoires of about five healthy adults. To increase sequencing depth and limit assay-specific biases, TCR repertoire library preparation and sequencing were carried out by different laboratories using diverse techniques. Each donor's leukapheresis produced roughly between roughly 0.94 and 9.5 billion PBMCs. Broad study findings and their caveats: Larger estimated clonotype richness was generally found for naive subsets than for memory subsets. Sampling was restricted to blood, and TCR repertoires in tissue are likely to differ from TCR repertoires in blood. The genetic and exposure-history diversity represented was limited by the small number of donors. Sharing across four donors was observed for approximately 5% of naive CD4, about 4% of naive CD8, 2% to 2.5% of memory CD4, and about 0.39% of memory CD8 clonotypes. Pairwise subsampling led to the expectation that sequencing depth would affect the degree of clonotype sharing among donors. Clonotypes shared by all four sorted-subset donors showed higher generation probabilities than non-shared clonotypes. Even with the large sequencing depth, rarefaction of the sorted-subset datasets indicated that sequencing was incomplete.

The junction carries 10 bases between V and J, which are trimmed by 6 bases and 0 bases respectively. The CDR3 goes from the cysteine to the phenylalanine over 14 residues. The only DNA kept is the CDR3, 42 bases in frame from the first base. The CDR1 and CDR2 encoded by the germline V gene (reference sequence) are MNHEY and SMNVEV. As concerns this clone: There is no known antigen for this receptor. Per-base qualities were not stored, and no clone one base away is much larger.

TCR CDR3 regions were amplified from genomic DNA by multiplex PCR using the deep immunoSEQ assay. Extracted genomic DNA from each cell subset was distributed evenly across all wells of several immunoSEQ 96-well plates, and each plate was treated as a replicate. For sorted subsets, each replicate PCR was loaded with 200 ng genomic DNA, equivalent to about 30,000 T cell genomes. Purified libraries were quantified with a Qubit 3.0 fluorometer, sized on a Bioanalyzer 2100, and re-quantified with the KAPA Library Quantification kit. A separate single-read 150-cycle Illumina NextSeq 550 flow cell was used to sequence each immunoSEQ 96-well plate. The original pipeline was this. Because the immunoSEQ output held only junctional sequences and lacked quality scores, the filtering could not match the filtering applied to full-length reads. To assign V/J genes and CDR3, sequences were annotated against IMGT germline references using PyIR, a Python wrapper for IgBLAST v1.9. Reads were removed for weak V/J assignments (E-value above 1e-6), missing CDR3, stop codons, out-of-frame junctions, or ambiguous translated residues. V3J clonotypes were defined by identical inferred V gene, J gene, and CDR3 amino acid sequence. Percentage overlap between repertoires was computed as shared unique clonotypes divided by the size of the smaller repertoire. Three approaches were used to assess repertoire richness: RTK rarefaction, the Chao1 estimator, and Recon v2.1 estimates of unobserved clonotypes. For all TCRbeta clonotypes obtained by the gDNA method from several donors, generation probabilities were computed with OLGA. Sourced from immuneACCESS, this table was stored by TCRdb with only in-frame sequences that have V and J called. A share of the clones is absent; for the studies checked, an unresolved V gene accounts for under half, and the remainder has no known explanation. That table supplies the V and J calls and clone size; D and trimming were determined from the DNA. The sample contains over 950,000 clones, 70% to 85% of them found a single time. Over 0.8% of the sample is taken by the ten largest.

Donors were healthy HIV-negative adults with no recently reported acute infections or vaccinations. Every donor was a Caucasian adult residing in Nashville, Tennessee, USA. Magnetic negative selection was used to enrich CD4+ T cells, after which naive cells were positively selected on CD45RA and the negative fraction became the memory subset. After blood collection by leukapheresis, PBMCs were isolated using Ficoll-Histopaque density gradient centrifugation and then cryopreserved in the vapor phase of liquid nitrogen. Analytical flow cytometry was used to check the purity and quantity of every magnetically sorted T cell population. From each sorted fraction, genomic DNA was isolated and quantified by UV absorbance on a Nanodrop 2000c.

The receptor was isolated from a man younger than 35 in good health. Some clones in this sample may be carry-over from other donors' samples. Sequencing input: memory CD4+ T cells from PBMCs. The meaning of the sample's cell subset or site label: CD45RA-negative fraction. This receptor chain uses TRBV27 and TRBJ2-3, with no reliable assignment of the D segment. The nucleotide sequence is TGTGCCAGCAGAATACTCATTAGCACAGATACGCAGTATTTT. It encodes CASRILISTDTQYF.